These 3 T cell receptor beta chains were all obtained from the same sample, sequenced in a study of blood T cell repertoires in COVID-19. Clones were read by immunoSEQ multiplex PCR, and TCRdb kept only the in-frame ones, dropping some. Here the sample spans hundreds of thousands of clones, 86% being singletons. Sequencing was done on a sample of peripheral blood. The receptors stem from a woman aged 30 to 39 with active or convalescent COVID-19.

The chain is built from TRBV5-1 and TRBJ1-2; D is unresolved. The V gene lost 2 bases and the J gene lost 2 bases, with 10 bases spanning the gap. The CDR3 consists of 14 residues. Germline V lookup: CDR1 SGHRS, CDR2 YFSETQ. DNA for the CDR3: TGCGCCAGCAGCTTAACAGTTTCGAACTATGGCTACACCTTC. Translation: CASSLTVSNYGYTF.

This chain links TRBV18 with TRBJ2-1; D may be TRBD2 (5 bases). From germline, CDR1 is KGHSH and CDR2 LQKENI. V lost 2 bases, J lost 1 base, and 6 bases lay in between. The CDR3 consists of 14 residues. The CDR3 spells CASSPGESYNEQFF. The CDR3 region has the DNA TGTGCCAGCTCACCAGGGGAGTCCTACAATGAGCAGTTCTTC.

The chain joins TRBV27 to TRBJ2-1; D unclear. Looked up from germline, CDR1 is MNHEY and CDR2 is SMNVEV (reference sequence). V gave up 7 bases and J gave up 2 bases, with 9 bases separating them. The CDR3 is 13 amino acids. DNA of the CDR3: TGTGCCAGCACTTCGTGGCCCTACAATGAGCAGTTCTTC. Protein: CASTSWPYNEQFF.